Following are 5 T cell receptor beta chains from one sample sequenced in a study of radiotherapy plus CTLA-4 blockade in lung cancer. The assay was immunoSEQ multiplex PCR, and TCRdb's table has in-frame clones only and misses some. The profile shows some 110,000 clones, 81% of them singletons. Source: peripheral blood, taken from a patient treated with radiotherapy plus ipilimumab. Receptor source: a human donor with non-small cell lung cancer that progressed on radiotherapy plus ipilimumab. Some clones in this sample may be carry-over from other donors' samples.

This chain joins TRBV5-1 and TRBJ2-2, with no clear D. The V end was cut by 0 bases, the J end by 7 bases, with 13 bases between. The CDR3 consists of 15 residues. Germline lookup yields CDR1 SGHRS and CDR2 YFSETQ. In DNA, the CDR3 is TGCGCCAGCAGCTTGGAGGCTAGTGCAGGCGGGGAGCTGTTTTTT. This gives the protein CASSLEASAGGELFF.

This clone was recorded only once. V gene TRBV5-1 combines with J gene TRBJ2-3, with TRBD2 matching 9 bases. With V trimmed by 4 bases and J by 3 bases, 3 bases remained unmatched. This CDR3 has 14 amino acids. Per the germline V gene, CDR1 is SGHRS and CDR2 is YFSETQ. This CDR3 reads CASSPTSGTDTQYF. CDR3 sequence (DNA): TGCGCCAGCAGCCCGACTAGCGGAACAGATACGCAGTATTTT.

The CDR3 protein is CASSSVSAEAFF. CDR3 coding DNA: TGTGCCAGCAGCTCAGTAAGCGCTGAAGCTTTCTTT. J is TRBJ1-1 and V is TRBV5-4; D gene ambiguous. The CDR3 spans 12 residues. V was trimmed by 3 bases and J by 6 bases, leaving 9 bases between them. CDR1 and CDR2 (germline): SGHNT, YYREEE (reference sequence).

This CDR3 is CASSSPSGYEQYF. The CDR3 DNA sequence: TGTGCCAGCAGCTCCCCCTCTGGGTACGAGCAGTACTTC. This chain uses TRBV11-2 with TRBJ2-7; D is undetermined. Per the germline V gene, CDR1 is SGHAT and CDR2 is FQNNGV. V was clipped by 4 bases and J by 4 bases, with 11 bases between them. CDR3 size: 13 residues. The full variable domain, with the rest looked up from reference TRBV11-2 and TRBJ2-7, is EAGVAQSPRYKIIEKRQSVAFWCNPISGHATLYWYQQILGQGPKLLIQFQNNGVVDDSQLPKDRFSAERLKGVDSTLKIQPAKLEDSAVYLCASSSPSGYEQYFGPGTRLTVT.

The CDR3 nucleotides are TGTGCCAGCAGTTCGATGGCGGCGGATACGCAGTATTTT. Translation gives CASSSMAADTQYF. This chain joins TRBV27 and TRBJ2-3; no firm D call. Germline V gene lookup returns CDR1 MNHEY and CDR2 SMNVEV (reference sequence). This CDR3 comprises 13 residues. V was clipped by 4 bases and J by 6 bases, with 11 bases between them.